A selection of T cell receptor beta chains follows, all from one sample in a study of shared clonotypes between healthy human individuals. TCRdb's table, derived via immunoSEQ multiplex PCR, lists solely in-frame clones and lacks some. This table has 1.4 million to 1.5 million clones, about 96% appearing once. Sequencing was done on a sample of naive CD4+ T cells sorted from blood. These receptors were collected from a young man in good health. Each CDR3 is given with its conserved first and last residue. Each record gives: D gene, clone size, V gene, J gene, CDR3 DNA, CDR3 protein. D genes are given only for firm matches. Clone size is stated in some rows and not others, as once, few, many or a class when expanded.

d_call: .
clone_size: .
v_call: TRBV27
j_call: TRBJ1-4
cdr3_nt: TGTGCCAGCTCTCCGGGGGGCTGGCGTCCTAATGAAAAACTGTTTTTT
cdr3_aa: CASSPGGWRPNEKLFF

d_call: TRBD2
clone_size: .
v_call: TRBV11-2
j_call: TRBJ2-2
cdr3_nt: TGTGCCAGCAGCTTAAATCCTAGCGGGTTATTACCTGCGTTTTTT
cdr3_aa: CASSLNPSGLLPAFF

d_call: TRBD1
clone_size: once
v_call: TRBV4-1
j_call: TRBJ1-2
cdr3_nt: TGCGCCAGCAGCCAAGGACAGGGGGACAGGGCGGACTATGGCTACACCTTC
cdr3_aa: CASSQGQGDRADYGYTF

d_call: TRBD2
clone_size: .
v_call: TRBV7-9
j_call: TRBJ2-2
cdr3_nt: TGTGCCAGCAGCCCCCTAGCGGGAGACCCTACCGGGGAGCTGTTTTTT
cdr3_aa: CASSPLAGDPTGELFF

d_call: TRBD1
clone_size: .
v_call: TRBV18
j_call: TRBJ1-1
cdr3_nt: TGTGCCAGCTCACCGGCCCAGGGGGGCACTGAAGCTTTCTTT
cdr3_aa: CASSPAQGGTEAFF

d_call: TRBD2
clone_size: .
v_call: TRBV4-1
j_call: TRBJ2-2
cdr3_nt: TGCGCCAGCAGCCAAGGCGAGGGACTAGCGGGCGCAGCCAACACCGGGGAGCTGTTTTTT
cdr3_aa: CASSQGEGLAGAANTGELFF

d_call: .
clone_size: .
v_call: TRBV6-6
j_call: TRBJ1-1
cdr3_nt: TGTGCCAGCAGTTACGTCACTGAAGCTTTCTTT
cdr3_aa: CASSYVTEAFF

d_call: TRBD1
clone_size: once
v_call: TRBV30
j_call: TRBJ1-1
cdr3_nt: TGTGCCTGGATGGGACAGGGGCGTTTTGTCACTGAAGCTTTCTTT
cdr3_aa: CAWMGQGRFVTEAFF

d_call: .
clone_size: .
v_call: TRBV7-9
j_call: TRBJ2-4
cdr3_nt: TGTGCCAGCAGCCCCCCGGGGGCGGACATTCAGTACTTC
cdr3_aa: CASSPPGADIQYF

d_call: TRBD2
clone_size: .
v_call: TRBV10-3
j_call: TRBJ2-2
cdr3_nt: TGTGCCATCAGTTTCGGCAGCGGGAGGGAGCTGTTTTTT
cdr3_aa: CAISFGSGRELFF

d_call: .
clone_size: .
v_call: TRBV18
j_call: TRBJ2-3
cdr3_nt: TGTGCCAGCTCACCCACCCCAGATACGCAGTATTTT
cdr3_aa: CASSPTPDTQYF

d_call: TRBD1
clone_size: .
v_call: TRBV7-8
j_call: TRBJ2-3
cdr3_nt: TGTGCCAGCAGCTTTCCACCCACAGGGGTGCAGGGAGATACGCAGTATTTT
cdr3_aa: CASSFPPTGVQGDTQYF

d_call: TRBD1
clone_size: .
v_call: TRBV5-5
j_call: TRBJ2-7
cdr3_nt: TGTGCCAGCAGCTCAGAGCCGACAGGGCTCTACGAGCAGTACTTC
cdr3_aa: CASSSEPTGLYEQYF

d_call: .
clone_size: .
v_call: TRBV28
j_call: TRBJ2-1
cdr3_nt: TGTGCCAGCACCCCGGGTGGCTCCTACAATGAGCAGTTCTTC
cdr3_aa: CASTPGGSYNEQFF

d_call: TRBD1
clone_size: .
v_call: TRBV6-1
j_call: TRBJ2-1
cdr3_nt: TGTGCCAGCAGTGAATTCGGACAGGTTCACAATGAGCAGTTCTTC
cdr3_aa: CASSEFGQVHNEQFF

d_call: .
clone_size: .
v_call: TRBV7-2
j_call: TRBJ2-3
cdr3_nt: TGTGCCAGCAGCGGTATCCAGGGTGTGGGGAGGTATAATGCAGATACGCAGTATTTT
cdr3_aa: CASSGIQGVGRYNADTQYF

d_call: TRBD2
clone_size: once
v_call: TRBV5-4
j_call: TRBJ2-7
cdr3_nt: TGTGCCAGCAGCCAGAGTAGCGGGAGGGCTCTATACGAGCAGTACTTC
cdr3_aa: CASSQSSGRALYEQYF

d_call: TRBD2
clone_size: once
v_call: TRBV7-9
j_call: TRBJ2-5
cdr3_nt: TGTGCCAGCAGCTTATCGATCGGGGAGGGAGAGACCCAGTACTTC
cdr3_aa: CASSLSIGEGETQYF

d_call: .
clone_size: .
v_call: TRBV10-1
j_call: TRBJ2-7
cdr3_nt: TGCGCCAGCAGTGTTGGGGGTCCATTCTACGAGCAGTACTTC
cdr3_aa: CASSVGGPFYEQYF

d_call: TRBD1
clone_size: .
v_call: TRBV6-1
j_call: TRBJ2-7
cdr3_nt: TGTGCCAGCAGTGCCCCCCTTGGGACAGGGGGGGATTACGAGCAGTACTTC
cdr3_aa: CASSAPLGTGGDYEQYF

d_call: TRBD1
clone_size: .
v_call: TRBV28
j_call: TRBJ2-7
cdr3_nt: TGTGCCAGCCTCTCGGGACAGGGGGACGAGCAGTACTTC
cdr3_aa: CASLSGQGDEQYF

d_call: .
clone_size: .
v_call: TRBV27
j_call: TRBJ2-2
cdr3_nt: TGTGCCAGCAGACTAGGACAAGACACCGGGGAGCTGTTTTTT
cdr3_aa: CASRLGQDTGELFF

d_call: TRBD1
clone_size: .
v_call: TRBV5-4
j_call: TRBJ2-1
cdr3_nt: TGTGCCAGCAGCAGTGACAGGGGCGCGGTCAATGAGCAGTTCTTC
cdr3_aa: CASSSDRGAVNEQFF

d_call: TRBD1
clone_size: .
v_call: TRBV19
j_call: TRBJ1-1
cdr3_nt: TGTGCCAGTAGTCCGGACAGGGTTGGCACTGAAGCTTTCTTT
cdr3_aa: CASSPDRVGTEAFF

d_call: .
clone_size: .
v_call: TRBV30
j_call: TRBJ2-7
cdr3_nt: TGTGCCTGGAATAAAGCCTACGAGCAGTACTTC
cdr3_aa: CAWNKAYEQYF

d_call: TRBD1
clone_size: .
v_call: TRBV28
j_call: TRBJ2-7
cdr3_nt: TGTGCCAGCAGACCCCAGGGGGCTCGGTACGAGCAGTACTTC
cdr3_aa: CASRPQGARYEQYF

d_call: .
clone_size: .
v_call: TRBV28
j_call: TRBJ1-1
cdr3_nt: TGTGCCAGCAGGAGGGATTACACTGAAGCTTTCTTT
cdr3_aa: CASRRDYTEAFF

d_call: TRBD1
clone_size: .
v_call: TRBV25-1
j_call: TRBJ2-3
cdr3_nt: TGTGCCAGCAGTGAATATTCGGGACAGGGGGGATCCACAGATACGCAGTATTTT
cdr3_aa: CASSEYSGQGGSTDTQYF

d_call: .
clone_size: .
v_call: TRBV12-5
j_call: TRBJ1-1
cdr3_nt: TGTGCTAGTGGTTTGGAACAGGGAACTGAAGCTTTCTTT
cdr3_aa: CASGLEQGTEAFF

d_call: .
clone_size: .
v_call: TRBV28
j_call: TRBJ1-5
cdr3_nt: TGTGCCAGCAACTTGGGGAGGAGGGATCAGCCCCAGCATTTT
cdr3_aa: CASNLGRRDQPQHF

d_call: .
clone_size: .
v_call: TRBV19
j_call: TRBJ2-1
cdr3_nt: TGTGCCAGTAGCCGGGTAATGGGGGCGTATAATGAGCAGTTCTTC
cdr3_aa: CASSRVMGAYNEQFF

d_call: .
clone_size: .
v_call: TRBV11-2
j_call: TRBJ2-1
cdr3_nt: TGTGCCAGCAGCTTAGCGGGATTAGACTACAATGAGCAGTTCTTC
cdr3_aa: CASSLAGLDYNEQFF

d_call: .
clone_size: .
v_call: TRBV18
j_call: TRBJ1-1
cdr3_nt: TGTGCCAGCTCCACCAGCGGGAACACTGAAGCTTTCTTT
cdr3_aa: CASSTSGNTEAFF

d_call: .
clone_size: .
v_call: TRBV5-8
j_call: TRBJ1-2
cdr3_nt: TGTGCCAGCAGCTCGAGGGGCCGATCTTATGGCTACACCTTC
cdr3_aa: CASSSRGRSYGYTF

d_call: TRBD2
clone_size: .
v_call: TRBV5-1
j_call: TRBJ2-5
cdr3_nt: TGCGCCAGCAGCTTACAGCGGGAGGGCGAGACCCAGTACTTC
cdr3_aa: CASSLQREGETQYF

d_call: .
clone_size: .
v_call: TRBV11-3
j_call: TRBJ2-7
cdr3_nt: TGTGCCAGCAGCTTATCTAGTTTCAGCGAGCAGTACTTC
cdr3_aa: CASSLSSFSEQYF

d_call: TRBD1
clone_size: .
v_call: TRBV7-9
j_call: TRBJ2-7
cdr3_nt: TGTGCCAGCAGCTCTCGGGACAGCGCCTACGAGCAGTACTTC
cdr3_aa: CASSSRDSAYEQYF

d_call: .
clone_size: .
v_call: TRBV6-1
j_call: TRBJ1-2
cdr3_nt: TGTGCCAGCAGCGACGTCGGTGGCTATGGCTACACCTTC
cdr3_aa: CASSDVGGYGYTF

d_call: .
clone_size: .
v_call: TRBV18
j_call: TRBJ2-1
cdr3_nt: TGTGCCAGCTCACCACTGTCGGGATCGGGGCATGAGCAGTTCTTC
cdr3_aa: CASSPLSGSGHEQFF

d_call: .
clone_size: .
v_call: TRBV29-1
j_call: TRBJ2-7
cdr3_nt: TGCAGCGTTGGACAGTTAACGAGCGAGCAGTACTTC
cdr3_aa: CSVGQLTSEQYF

d_call: .
clone_size: .
v_call: TRBV27
j_call: TRBJ2-6
cdr3_nt: TGTGCCAGCAGTAGAGGCCCCTCTGGGGCCAACGTCCTGACTTTC
cdr3_aa: CASSRGPSGANVLTF

d_call: .
clone_size: once
v_call: TRBV7-2
j_call: TRBJ2-7
cdr3_nt: TGTGCCAGCAGCTTAGTCAGGACCTACGAGCAGTACTTC
cdr3_aa: CASSLVRTYEQYF

d_call: .
clone_size: .
v_call: TRBV29-1
j_call: TRBJ1-5
cdr3_nt: TGCAGCGTTATAACAGATAGCAATCAGCCCCAGCATTTT
cdr3_aa: CSVITDSNQPQHF

d_call: .
clone_size: once
v_call: TRBV6-5
j_call: TRBJ1-1
cdr3_nt: TGTGCCAGCAGCAAGACAGGGAACACTGAAGCTTTCTTT
cdr3_aa: CASSKTGNTEAFF